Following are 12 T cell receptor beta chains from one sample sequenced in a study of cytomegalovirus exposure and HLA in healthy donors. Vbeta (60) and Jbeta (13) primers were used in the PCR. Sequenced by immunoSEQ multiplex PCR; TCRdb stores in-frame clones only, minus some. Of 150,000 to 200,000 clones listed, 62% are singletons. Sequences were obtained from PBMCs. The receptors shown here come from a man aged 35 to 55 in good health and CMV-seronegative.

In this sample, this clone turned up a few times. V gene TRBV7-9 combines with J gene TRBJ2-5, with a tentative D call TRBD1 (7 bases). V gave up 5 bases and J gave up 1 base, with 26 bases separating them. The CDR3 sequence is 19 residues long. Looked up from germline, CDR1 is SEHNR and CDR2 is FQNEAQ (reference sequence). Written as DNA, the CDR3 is TGTGCCAGCAGCCCCAAGGCGTTTCAGGGGGAGGAACGCCAAGAGACCCAGTACTTC. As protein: CASSPKAFQGEERQETQYF. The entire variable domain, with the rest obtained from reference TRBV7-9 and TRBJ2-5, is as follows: DTGVSQNPRHKITKRGQNVTFRCDPISEHNRLYWYRQTLGQGPEFLTYFQNEAQLEKSRLLSDRFSAERPKGSFSTLEIQRTEQGDSAMYLCASSPKAFQGEERQETQYFGPGTRLLVL.

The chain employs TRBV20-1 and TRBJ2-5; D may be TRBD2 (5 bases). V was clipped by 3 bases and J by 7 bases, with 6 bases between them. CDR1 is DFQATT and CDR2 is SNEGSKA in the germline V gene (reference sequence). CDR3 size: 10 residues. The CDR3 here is CSASSVTQYF. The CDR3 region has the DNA TGCAGTGCTAGTAGCGTGACCCAGTACTTC.

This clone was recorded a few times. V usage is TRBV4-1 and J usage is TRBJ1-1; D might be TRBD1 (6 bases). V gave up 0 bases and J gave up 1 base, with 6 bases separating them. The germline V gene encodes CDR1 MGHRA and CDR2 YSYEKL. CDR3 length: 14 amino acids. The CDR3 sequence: CASSQEGQNTEAFF. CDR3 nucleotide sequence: TGCGCCAGCAGCCAAGAGGGACAGAACACTGAAGCTTTCTTT.

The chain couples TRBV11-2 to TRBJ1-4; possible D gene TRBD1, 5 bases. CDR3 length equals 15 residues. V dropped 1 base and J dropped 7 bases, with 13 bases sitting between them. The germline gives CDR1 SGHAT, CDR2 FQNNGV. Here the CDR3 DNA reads TGTGCCAGCAGCTTAGCGGGTGTGGGGGGTGAAAAACTGTTTTTT. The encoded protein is CASSLAGVGGEKLFF.

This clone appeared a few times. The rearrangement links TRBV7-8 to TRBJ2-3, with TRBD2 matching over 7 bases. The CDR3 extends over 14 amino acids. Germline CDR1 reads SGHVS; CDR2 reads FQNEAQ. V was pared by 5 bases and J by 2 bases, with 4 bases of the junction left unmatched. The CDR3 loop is CASSMGTITDTQYF. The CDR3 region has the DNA TGTGCCAGCAGCATGGGGACTATCACAGATACGCAGTATTTT.

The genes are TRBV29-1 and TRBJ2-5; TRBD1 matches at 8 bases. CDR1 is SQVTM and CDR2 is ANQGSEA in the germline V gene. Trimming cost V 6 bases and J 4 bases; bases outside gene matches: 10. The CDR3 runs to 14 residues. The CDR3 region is CSVGWTGSGETQYF. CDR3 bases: TGCAGCGTGGGGTGGACAGGGTCTGGAGAGACCCAGTACTTC.

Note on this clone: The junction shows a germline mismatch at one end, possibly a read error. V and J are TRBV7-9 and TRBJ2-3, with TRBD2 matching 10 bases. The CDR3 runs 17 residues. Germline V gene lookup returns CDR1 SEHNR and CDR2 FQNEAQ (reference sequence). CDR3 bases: TGTTCCAGCAGCTTAACTTTAGCGGGAGGCCCCCAAGATACGCAGTATTTT. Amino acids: CSSSLTLAGGPQDTQYF.

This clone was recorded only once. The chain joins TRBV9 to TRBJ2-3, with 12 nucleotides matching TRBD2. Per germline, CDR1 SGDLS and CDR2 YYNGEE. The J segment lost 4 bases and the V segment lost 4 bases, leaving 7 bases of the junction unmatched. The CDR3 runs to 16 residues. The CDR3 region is CASSPLTSGSADTQYF. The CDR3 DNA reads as TGTGCCAGCAGCCCCCTGACTAGCGGGAGCGCAGATACGCAGTATTTT.

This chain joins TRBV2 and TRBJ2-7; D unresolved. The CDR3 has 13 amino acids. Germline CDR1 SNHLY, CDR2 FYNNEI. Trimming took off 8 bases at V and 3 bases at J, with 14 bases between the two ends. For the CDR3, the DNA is TGTGCCAGCTCTGAAGTTGGTAGCTACGAGCAGTACTTC. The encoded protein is CASSEVGSYEQYF.

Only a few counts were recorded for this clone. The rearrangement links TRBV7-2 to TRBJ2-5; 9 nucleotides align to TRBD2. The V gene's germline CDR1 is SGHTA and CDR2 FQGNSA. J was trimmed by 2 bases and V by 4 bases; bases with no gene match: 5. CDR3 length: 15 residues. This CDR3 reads CASSWASGEQETQYF. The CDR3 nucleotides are TGTGCCAGCAGCTGGGCTAGCGGGGAACAAGAGACCCAGTACTTC.

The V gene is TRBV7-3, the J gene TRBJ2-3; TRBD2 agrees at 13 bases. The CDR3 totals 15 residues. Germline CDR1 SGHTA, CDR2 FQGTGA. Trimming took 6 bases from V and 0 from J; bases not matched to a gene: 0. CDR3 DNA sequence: TGTGCCAGCAGACTAGCGGGAGGGAGCACAGATACGCAGTATTTT. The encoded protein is CASRLAGGSTDTQYF.

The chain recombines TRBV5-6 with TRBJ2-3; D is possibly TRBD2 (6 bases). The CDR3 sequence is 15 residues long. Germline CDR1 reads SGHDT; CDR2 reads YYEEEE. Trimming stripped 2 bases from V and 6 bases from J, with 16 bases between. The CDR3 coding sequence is TGTGCCAGCAGCTTATGGGACTTGATTCTGGATACGCAGTATTTT. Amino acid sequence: CASSLWDLILDTQYF.